This entry describes one TCR beta chain. Its antigen is as yet unknown. The data are from a study of T cell responses to AZD1222 COVID-19 vaccine. Some clones are missing from TCRdb's copy, which holds only in-frame ones; the method was immunoSEQ multiplex PCR. The table lists some 200,000 clones, 93% of them singletons. Study-level results: The breadth and depth of Spike-specific TCRs increased once two AZD1222 doses had been given. There were mostly white British donors and more females than males, and clonal diversity was possibly underestimated.

Germline lookup yields CDR1 MNHEY and CDR2 SMNVEV (reference sequence). The CDR3 has 17 amino acids. The V end lost 0 bases, the J end lost 6 bases, and 20 bases lay between the germline ends. Material: peripheral blood, obtained on day 0 of MenACWY control vaccination. The rearrangement joins TRBV27 to TRBJ1-1; no definite D call. This sequence originates from an adult in good health. CDR3 DNA: TGTGCCAGCAGTTTATCTTGGCAGGCCCCCAGTGGAGCTGAAGCTTTCTTT. Its protein product is CASSLSWQAPSGAEAFF.